This T cell receptor beta chain came from a study of blood T cell repertoires in COVID-19. At the level of the study: The United States, Italy and Spain were the sources of the acute and convalescent COVID-19 samples. Nucleic acid was either cDNA or gDNA, and it came from T cells, B-cell-depleted T cells, or PBMCs.

Germline-derived CDR1 and CDR2 are MNHEY and SMNVEV (reference sequence). This CDR3 is built from 13 residues. The germline V and J ends were trimmed by 2 bases and 2 bases, with 6 bases remaining between them. How the authors handled the data: It was from reference gene primer amplification that nucleated cell counts were estimated. Profiled with immunoSEQ multiplex PCR; TCRdb holds only in-frame clones, not every one. D and trimming come from the DNA, and the V and J calls and clone size come from that table. The top ten clones hold less than 6.5% of a sample with more than 65,000 clones, roughly nine tenths of them seen once.

J is TRBJ1-2 and V is TRBV27; D gene ambiguous. Sequenced: peripheral blood. The TCR originated in a man aged 60 to 69 with acute or convalescent COVID-19. CDR3 DNA: TGTGCCAGCAGTTTAGAGGGAAACTATGGCTACACCTTC. Protein product: CASSLEGNYGYTF.